One and the same sample provided the 10 T cell receptor beta chains below, sequenced in a study of beta chain features in type 1 diabetes (dated by TCRdb to 2016 to 2018). Preparation of the library involved the immunoSEQ multiplex PCR assay. The entire isolated RNA was reverse transcribed using the High Capacity cDNA Reverse Transcription Kit, and thus expressed TCRB transcripts were sequenced. Entries here come from immuneACCESS through TCRdb and include only in-frame sequences with V and J called. Some clones fail to appear in such tables; in the studies checked, an unresolved V gene covers under half of the shortfall, and the cause of the remainder is unknown. For this sample there are fewer than 900,000 clones; 15% to 20% appear just once. 0.02% to 0.03% of the sample is taken by the ten largest. What was sequenced was naive CD4+ T cells from blood. This specimen's cell subset or site label, interpreted: true naive CD4+ T cells. These receptors were obtained from a young woman in good health.

In this sample, this clone turned up a few times. The rearrangement uses TRBV2 and TRBJ2-7; D is ambiguous. V lost 7 bases, J lost 2 bases, and 15 bases lay in between. Germline CDR1 SNHLY, CDR2 FYNNEI. The CDR3 consists of 14 residues. This chain's CDR3 is CASKLLLSAYEQYF. In DNA, the CDR3 is TGTGCCAGCAAGTTGCTCCTATCAGCCTACGAGCAGTACTTC.

This clone was recorded a few times. The rearrangement uses TRBV7-9 and TRBJ1-2; 9 bases align to TRBD1. There are 15 residues in the CDR3. CDR1 SEHNR and CDR2 FQNEAQ come from the germline V gene (reference sequence). With 5 bases clipped from V and 4 bases from J, the junction kept 8 bases outside the gene matches. The CDR3 nucleotides read TGTGCCAGCAGCCCGTCCCGGGACAGGGCCTATGGCTACACCTTC. This codes for CASSPSRDRAYGYTF.

J is TRBJ2-7 and V is TRBV9, with TRBD2 identical over 10 bases. The ends lost 4 bases at V and 5 bases at J; junction bases unmatched: 12. Germline V gene sequence: CDR1 SGDLS, CDR2 YYNGEE. The CDR3 spans 16 residues. CDR3 residues: CASSKSPGLASDEQYF. CDR3 nucleotides: TGTGCCAGCAGCAAAAGTCCGGGACTAGCGTCGGACGAGCAGTACTTC.

This clone was recorded a few times. V usage is TRBV11-2 and J usage is TRBJ2-5, with TRBD2 matching over 10 bases. The V gene's germline CDR1 is SGHAT and CDR2 FQNNGV. Losses at the gene ends were 1 base for V and 5 bases for J; bases not matched to a gene: 10. CDR3 length: 17 amino acids. DNA for the CDR3: TGTGCCAGCAGCTTAGCTTTGCTAGCGGGAGTAACTGAGACCCAGTACTTC. Translated, it gives CASSLALLAGVTETQYF.

This clone was counted a few times. The chain is built from TRBV23-1 and TRBJ2-5; unclear D gene. TRBV23-1 is an ORF, with its function uncertain. V dropped 0 bases and J dropped 3 bases, with 14 bases sitting between them. The CDR3 is 16 residues long. CDR3 sequence (DNA): TGCGCCAGCAGTCAATCGCAGAAAGATAGAAAAGAGACCCAGTACTTC. Encoded protein: CASSQSQKDRKETQYF.

The gene calls are TRBV27 and TRBJ1-2; D gene uncertain. Germline values: CDR1 MNHEY, CDR2 SMNVEV (reference sequence). Trimming took 2 bases from V and 2 from J, leaving 6 bases between them. The CDR3 sequence is 13 residues long. This chain's CDR3 is CASSLGRNYGYTF. As DNA, the CDR3 is TGTGCCAGCAGTTTAGGCAGAAACTATGGCTACACCTTC.

This clone was seen a handful of times. This rearrangement joins TRBV4-3 to TRBJ2-5; 9 bases align to TRBD1. The CDR3 extends over 15 amino acids. In germline, CDR1 is LGHNA, CDR2 YSLEER. V shed 4 bases and J 5 bases; nucleotides not matched to a gene: 8. CDR3 residues: CASSRLQGAGETQYF. The CDR3, as DNA: TGCGCCAGCAGCCGACTACAGGGGGCGGGGGAGACCCAGTACTTC.

In this sample, this clone turned up a few times. The chain combines TRBV18 with TRBJ2-5; the match to TRBD1 covers 9 bases. With 6 bases clipped from V and 3 bases from J, the junction kept 2 bases outside the gene matches. The CDR3 is 13 residues long. CDR1 is KGHSH and CDR2 is LQKENI in the germline V gene. The CDR3 region has the DNA TGTGCCAGCTCTTGGACAGGGGAAGAGACCCAGTACTTC. Translation gives CASSWTGEETQYF.

The chain uses TRBV6-5 and TRBJ2-2; TRBD1 aligns across 8 bases. From germline, CDR1 is MNHEY and CDR2 SVGAGI. The CDR3 sequence is 15 residues long. J gave up 6 bases and V 6 bases, and 9 bases lay outside the gene matches. The chain's CDR3 is CASRDRATGAGELFF. For the CDR3, the DNA is TGTGCCAGCAGGGACAGGGCCACCGGGGCCGGGGAGCTGTTTTTT.

This clone was recorded once. The chain combines TRBV6-5 with TRBJ1-1; D unclear. There are 15 residues in the CDR3. V shed 6 bases and J shed 2 bases, with 16 bases lying between them. Germline lookup yields CDR1 MNHEY and CDR2 SVGAGI. This CDR3 is CASRPTVRFNTEAFF. CDR3 DNA: TGTGCCAGCAGACCCACAGTCAGGTTCAACACTGAAGCTTTCTTT.